This T cell receptor (beta chain) emerged from a study of identical twins. TCRdb processed the 5' RACE reads anew with MiXCR; each CDR3 protein has one entry. The table includes about 690,000 distinct CDR3 sequences, 21% detected once. V was shortened by 4 bases and J by 4 bases, with 18 bases between the two germline ends. The germline gives CDR1 SQVTM, CDR2 ANQGSEA. This CDR3 is built from 15 residues. This same sample was also taken into another study, of T cells expressing NK-cell markers.

This chain joins TRBV29-1 and TRBJ2-3; D might be TRBD2 (6 bases). The sequencing sample was made of PBMCs. This clonotype originated in a young woman in good health. The CDR3 coding sequence is TGCAGCGTTGCCGGTGGGGGACTTTCTTCAGATACGCAGTATTTT. This translates into CSVAGGGLSSDTQYF.